In its sample, the clone carrying this TCR beta chain was seen many times. The data were taken from a study of response to subunit inactivated influenza vaccine. Germline CDR1 is MDHEN and CDR2 is SYDVKM. The CDR3 consists of 14 residues. V lost 4 bases to trimming and J lost 2 bases, with 12 bases between them. TCRdb analysed the RT-PCR reads with MiXCR anew, one entry per CDR3 protein. The sample lists almost 250,000 distinct CDR3 sequences; approximately 12% were seen once. J is TRBJ2-7 and V is TRBV28; no reliable D call. This clonotype originated in a man aged 50-60 years who received an inactivated influenza vaccine. The source was non-naive T cells sorted from PBMCs, collected approximately 15 days before vaccination. The CDR3 bases are TGTGCCAGCAGTTCGACCTGGTTTCCCTACGAGCAGTACTTC. Translated, it gives CASSSTWFPYEQYF.